This T cell receptor beta chain was sequenced during a study of blood T cells in healthy people across ages. CDR1 is MNHEY, CDR2 SVGEGT, per germline. This CDR3 has 15 residues. Broader study findings: A strong correlation was found between TCR beta diversity and the percentage of naive T cells. Both naive CD4+ cell counts and diversity were greater in long-lived donors than in aged donors.

With respect to this clonotype: The antigen is undetermined.

Each of the donors had roughly 9.7 milliliters of peripheral blood drawn into EDTA-treated Vacutainer tubes. Primers used in a second PCR of roughly 6 to 11 cycles were a sample-barcoded 5' primer and a J-beta primer mix. Each CDR3 protein is one row after TCRdb ran MiXCR on the 5' RACE reads. The sample consists of about 1.4 million distinct CDR3 sequences, approximately 60% of them appearing once. V is TRBV6-2 or TRBV6-3 and J is TRBJ2-5; the match to TRBD2 covers 13 bases. The J call may be in error: the DNA end matches TRBJ2-7 better. This clonotype was sampled from a young man in good health. Specimen: blood. The CDR3, as DNA: TGTGCCAGCAGTCGGACTAGCGGGGGATTATACGAGCAGTACTTC. Translation: CASSRTSGGLYEQYF.